The T cell receptor (beta chain) described here comes from a study of tumour-infiltrating T cells in Burkitt lymphoma. The wider study: This cohort included all epidemiological subtypes of Burkitt lymphoma. Survival, overall and progression-free, tracked with productive clonality. General study points: Many Burkitt lymphoma patients shared several public clonotypes.

Using immunoSEQ multiplex PCR, the repertoire was profiled, and TCRdb retains in-frame clones only, with some absent. The sample contains approximately 46,000 clones, around 32% of which appear only once. Regarding this clone: The antigen is unknown.

There are 14 residues in the CDR3. The germline V gene encodes CDR1 SGHKS and CDR2 YYEKEE (reference sequence). Trimming removed 2 bases from V and 5 bases from J, with 13 bases in between. The receptor was isolated from a human donor with Burkitt lymphoma. The sequencing input was tumor tissue. This chain links TRBV5-5 with TRBJ2-5, with a possible D match to TRBD1 (5 bases). This chain's CDR3 is CASSFQGGEETQYF. The CDR3 DNA follows: TGTGCCAGCAGCTTCCAGGGTGGTGAGGAGACCCAGTACTTC. Combining the CDR3 with reference TRBV5-5 and TRBJ2-5 gives the whole variable domain DAGVTQSPTHLIKTRGQQVTLRCSPISGHKSVSWYQQVLGQGPQFIFQYYEKEERGRGNFPDRFSARQFPNYSSELNVNALLLGDSALYLCASSFQGGEETQYFGPGTRLLVL.